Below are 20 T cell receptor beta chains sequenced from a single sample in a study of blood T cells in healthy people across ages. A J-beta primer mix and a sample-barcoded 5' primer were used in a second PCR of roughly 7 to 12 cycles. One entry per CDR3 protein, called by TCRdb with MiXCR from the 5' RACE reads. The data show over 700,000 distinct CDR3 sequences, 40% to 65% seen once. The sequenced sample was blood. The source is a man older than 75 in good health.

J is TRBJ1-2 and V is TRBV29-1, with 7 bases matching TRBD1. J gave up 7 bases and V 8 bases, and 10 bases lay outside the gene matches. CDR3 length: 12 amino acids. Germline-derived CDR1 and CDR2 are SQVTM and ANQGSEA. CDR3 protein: CSSVEGAGGYTF. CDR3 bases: TGCAGCTCAGTAGAGGGGGCAGGTGGCTACACCTTC.

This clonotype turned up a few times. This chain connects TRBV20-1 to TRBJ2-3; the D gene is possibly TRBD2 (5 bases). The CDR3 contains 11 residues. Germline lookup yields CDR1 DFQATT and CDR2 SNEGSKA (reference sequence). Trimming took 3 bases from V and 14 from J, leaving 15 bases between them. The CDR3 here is CSASNWRYAYF. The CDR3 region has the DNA TGCAGTGCTAGTAACTGGAGGTACGCGTATTTT.

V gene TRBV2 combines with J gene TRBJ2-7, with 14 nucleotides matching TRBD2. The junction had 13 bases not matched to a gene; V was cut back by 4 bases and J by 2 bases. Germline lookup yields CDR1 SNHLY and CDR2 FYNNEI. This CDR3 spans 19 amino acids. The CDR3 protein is CASSGGLAGDRLEPYEQYF. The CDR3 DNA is TGTGCCAGCAGTGGGGGACTAGCGGGGGACCGACTTGAGCCCTACGAGCAGTACTTC.

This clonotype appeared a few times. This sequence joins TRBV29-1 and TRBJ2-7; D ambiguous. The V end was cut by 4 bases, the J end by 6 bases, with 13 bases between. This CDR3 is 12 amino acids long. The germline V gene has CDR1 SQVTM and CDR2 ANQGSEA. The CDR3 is CSVALAPLEQYF. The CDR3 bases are TGCAGCGTTGCCCTGGCCCCACTCGAGCAGTACTTC.

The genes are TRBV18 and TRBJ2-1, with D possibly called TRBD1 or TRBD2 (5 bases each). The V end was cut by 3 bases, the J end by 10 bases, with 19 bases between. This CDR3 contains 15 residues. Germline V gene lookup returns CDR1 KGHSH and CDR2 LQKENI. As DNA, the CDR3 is TGTGCCAGCTCACCCGGAAGGGACCACTTTTACGAGCAGTTCTTC. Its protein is CASSPGRDHFYEQFF.

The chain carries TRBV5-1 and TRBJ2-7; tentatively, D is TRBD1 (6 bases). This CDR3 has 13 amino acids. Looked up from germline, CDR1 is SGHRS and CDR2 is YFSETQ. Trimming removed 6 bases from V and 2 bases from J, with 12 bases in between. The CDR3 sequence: CASTQPGAYEQYF. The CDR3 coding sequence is TGCGCCAGCACCCAGCCAGGGGCCTACGAGCAGTACTTC.

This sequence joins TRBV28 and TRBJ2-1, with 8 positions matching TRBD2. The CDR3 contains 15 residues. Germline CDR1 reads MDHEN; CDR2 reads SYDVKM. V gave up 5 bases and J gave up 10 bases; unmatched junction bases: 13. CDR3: CASSPGGVRGAEQFF. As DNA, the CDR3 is TGTGCCAGCAGTCCCGGGGGGGTCCGTGGCGCCGAGCAGTTCTTC.

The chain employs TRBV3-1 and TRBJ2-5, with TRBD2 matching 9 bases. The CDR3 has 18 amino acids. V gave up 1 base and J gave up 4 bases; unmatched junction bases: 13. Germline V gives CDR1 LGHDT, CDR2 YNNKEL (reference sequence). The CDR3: CASSQGLIAGDPGETQYF. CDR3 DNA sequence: TGTGCCAGCAGCCAAGGTTTGATAGCGGGAGACCCGGGAGAGACCCAGTACTTC.

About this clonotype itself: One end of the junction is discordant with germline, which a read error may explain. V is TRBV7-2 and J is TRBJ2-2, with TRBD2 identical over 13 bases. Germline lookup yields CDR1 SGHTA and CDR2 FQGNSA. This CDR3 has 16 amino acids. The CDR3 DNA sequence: TGTGCCAGCAGCCCCCGGACTAGCGGGAGCCACGGGAAGCTGTTTTTT. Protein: CASSPRTSGSHGKLFF.

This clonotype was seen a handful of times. The CDR3 sequence is CASSPSGGTLDEQFF. Here the CDR3 DNA reads TGTGCCAGCAGCCCCTCGGGGGGCACCCTAGATGAGCAGTTCTTC. V and J are TRBV9 and TRBJ2-1, with D perhaps TRBD2 (7 bases). This CDR3 has 15 residues. With 4 bases removed from V and 8 bases from J, the gap between germline ends came to 19 bases. The germline CDR1 and CDR2 sequences are SGDLS and YYNGEE. The variable domain in full, with the rest retrieved from reference TRBV9 and TRBJ2-1, is DSGVTQTPKHLITATGQRVTLRCSPRSGDLSVYWYQQSLDQGLQFLIQYYNGEERAKGNILERFSAQQFPDLHSELNLSSLELGDSALYFCASSPSGGTLDEQFFGPGTRLTVL.

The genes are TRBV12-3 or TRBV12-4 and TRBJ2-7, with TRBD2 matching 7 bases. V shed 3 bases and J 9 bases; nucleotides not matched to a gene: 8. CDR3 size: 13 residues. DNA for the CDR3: TGTGCCAGCAGTTTTGAGGGAGCGGGGCGGCAGTACTTC. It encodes CASSFEGAGRQYF.

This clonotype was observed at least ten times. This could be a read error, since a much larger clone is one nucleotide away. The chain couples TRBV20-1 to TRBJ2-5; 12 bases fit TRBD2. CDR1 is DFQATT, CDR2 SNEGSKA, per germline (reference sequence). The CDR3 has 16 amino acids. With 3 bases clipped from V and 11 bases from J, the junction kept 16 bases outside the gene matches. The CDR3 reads CSASSLRTSGEVKQYF. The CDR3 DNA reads TGCAGTGCTAGCTCATTACGGACTAGCGGGGAGGTAAAGCAGTACTTC.

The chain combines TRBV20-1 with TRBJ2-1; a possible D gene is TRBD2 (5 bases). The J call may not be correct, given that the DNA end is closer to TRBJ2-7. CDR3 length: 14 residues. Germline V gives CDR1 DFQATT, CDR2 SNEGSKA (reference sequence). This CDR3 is CSAKRITTRGEQYF. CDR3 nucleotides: TGCAGTGCTAAACGGATTACGACCCGCGGGGAGCAGTACTTC.

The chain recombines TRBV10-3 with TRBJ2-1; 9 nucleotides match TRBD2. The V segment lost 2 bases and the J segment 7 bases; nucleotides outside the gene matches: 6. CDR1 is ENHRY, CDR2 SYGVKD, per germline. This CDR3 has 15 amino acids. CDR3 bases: TGTGCCATCAGTGAGGCGCGGGAGGGCCAGAATGAGCAGTTCTTC. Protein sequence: CAISEAREGQNEQFF.

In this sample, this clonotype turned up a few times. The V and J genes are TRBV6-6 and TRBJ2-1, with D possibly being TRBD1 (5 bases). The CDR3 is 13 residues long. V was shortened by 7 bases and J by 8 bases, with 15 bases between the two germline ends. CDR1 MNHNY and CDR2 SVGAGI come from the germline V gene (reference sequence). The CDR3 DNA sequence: TGTGCCAGCATAGCCCAGGGTCGTGATGAGCAGTTCTTC. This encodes CASIAQGRDEQFF.

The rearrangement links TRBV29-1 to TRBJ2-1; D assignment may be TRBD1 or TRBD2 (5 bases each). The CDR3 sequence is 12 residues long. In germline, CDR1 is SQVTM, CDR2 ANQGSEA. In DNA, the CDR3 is TGCACCGGGACCTCGTCCTACAATGAGCAGTTCTTC. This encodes CTGTSSYNEQFF.

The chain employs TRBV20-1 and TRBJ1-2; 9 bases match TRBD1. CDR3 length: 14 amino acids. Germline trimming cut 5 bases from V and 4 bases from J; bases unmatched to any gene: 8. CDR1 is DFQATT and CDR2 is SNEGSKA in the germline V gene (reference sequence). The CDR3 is CSAEGTGKGYGYTF. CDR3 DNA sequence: TGCAGTGCTGAAGGGACAGGGAAGGGCTATGGCTACACCTTC.

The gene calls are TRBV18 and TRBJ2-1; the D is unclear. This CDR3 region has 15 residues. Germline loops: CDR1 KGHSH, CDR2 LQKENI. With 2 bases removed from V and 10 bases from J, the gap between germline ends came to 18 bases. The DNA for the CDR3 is TGTGCCAGCTCACCATTGCCGGGTTGGGAAAAGGAGCAGTTCTTC. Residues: CASSPLPGWEKEQFF.

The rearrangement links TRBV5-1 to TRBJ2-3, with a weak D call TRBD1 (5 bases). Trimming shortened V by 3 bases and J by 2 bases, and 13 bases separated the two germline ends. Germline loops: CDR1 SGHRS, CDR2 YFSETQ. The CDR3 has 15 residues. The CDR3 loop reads CASSSVQVYTDTQYF. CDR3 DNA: TGCGCCAGCAGCTCGGTACAGGTTTACACAGATACGCAGTATTTT.

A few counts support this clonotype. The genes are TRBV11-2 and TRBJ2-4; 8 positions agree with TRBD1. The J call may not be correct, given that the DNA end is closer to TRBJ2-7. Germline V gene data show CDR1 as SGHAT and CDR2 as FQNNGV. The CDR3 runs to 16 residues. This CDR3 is CASSFPRSGTGYEQYF. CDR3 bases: TGTGCCAGCAGCTTTCCGAGGTCCGGGACAGGTTACGAGCAGTACTTC.